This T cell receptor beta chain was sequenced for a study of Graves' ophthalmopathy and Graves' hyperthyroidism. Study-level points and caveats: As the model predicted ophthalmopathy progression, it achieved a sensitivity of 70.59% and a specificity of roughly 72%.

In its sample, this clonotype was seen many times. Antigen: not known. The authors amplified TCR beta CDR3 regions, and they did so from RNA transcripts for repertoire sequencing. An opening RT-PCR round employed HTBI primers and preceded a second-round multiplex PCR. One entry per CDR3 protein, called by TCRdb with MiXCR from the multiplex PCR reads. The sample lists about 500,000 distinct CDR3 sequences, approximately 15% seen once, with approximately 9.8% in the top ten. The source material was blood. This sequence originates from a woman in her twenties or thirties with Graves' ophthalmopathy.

Written as DNA, the CDR3 is TGTGCCAGCAGCCCACCGGGACATTACTACGAGCAGTACTTC. Translated, it gives CASSPPGHYYEQYF. The chain is built from TRBV28 and TRBJ2-7; tentatively, D is TRBD1 (6 bases). The CDR3 runs 14 residues. The ends were cut back, 6 bases at V and 3 bases at J, with 15 bases in the middle. Looked up from germline, CDR1 is MDHEN and CDR2 is SYDVKM.